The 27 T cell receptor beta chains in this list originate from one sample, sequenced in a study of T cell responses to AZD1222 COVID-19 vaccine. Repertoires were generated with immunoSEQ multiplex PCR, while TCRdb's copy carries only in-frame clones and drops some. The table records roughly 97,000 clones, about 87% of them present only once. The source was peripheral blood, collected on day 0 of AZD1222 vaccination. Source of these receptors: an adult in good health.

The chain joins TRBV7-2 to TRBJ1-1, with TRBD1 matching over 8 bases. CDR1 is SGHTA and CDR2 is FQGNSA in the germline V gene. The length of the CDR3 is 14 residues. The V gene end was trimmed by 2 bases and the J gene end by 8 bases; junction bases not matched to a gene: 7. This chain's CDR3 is CASSLKSGGAEAFF. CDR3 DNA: TGTGCCAGCAGCTTAAAATCAGGGGGCGCCGAAGCTTTCTTT.

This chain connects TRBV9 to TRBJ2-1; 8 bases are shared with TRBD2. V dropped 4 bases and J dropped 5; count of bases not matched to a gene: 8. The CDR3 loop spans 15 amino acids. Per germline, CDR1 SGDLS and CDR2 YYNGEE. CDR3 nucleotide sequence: TGTGCCAGCAGCTCTGGGGTAGCGGGGAACAATGAGCAGTTCTTC. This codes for CASSSGVAGNNEQFF.

The CDR3 DNA sequence: TGTGCCAGCGACAGAGGGCCTGGCAGACTGTTTTTT. It specifies CASDRGPGRLFF. This chain connects TRBV6-5 to TRBJ1-4, with D perhaps matching TRBD1 (5 bases). Germline CDR1 and CDR2: MNHEY and SVGAGI. This CDR3 is 12 amino acids long. Trimming took 8 bases from V and 13 from J, leaving 17 bases between them.

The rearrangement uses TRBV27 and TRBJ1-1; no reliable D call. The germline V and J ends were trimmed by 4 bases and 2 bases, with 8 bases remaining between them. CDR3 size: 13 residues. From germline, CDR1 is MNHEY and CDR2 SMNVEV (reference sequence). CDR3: CASSSTINTEAFF. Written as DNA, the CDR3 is TGTGCCAGCAGTTCAACGATTAACACTGAAGCTTTCTTT.

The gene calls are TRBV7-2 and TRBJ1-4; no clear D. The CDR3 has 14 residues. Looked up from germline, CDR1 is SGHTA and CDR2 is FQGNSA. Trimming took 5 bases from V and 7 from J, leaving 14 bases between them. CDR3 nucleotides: TGTGCCAGCAGCCCCCGGGTCGGTCGTGAAAAACTGTTTTTT. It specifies CASSPRVGREKLFF.

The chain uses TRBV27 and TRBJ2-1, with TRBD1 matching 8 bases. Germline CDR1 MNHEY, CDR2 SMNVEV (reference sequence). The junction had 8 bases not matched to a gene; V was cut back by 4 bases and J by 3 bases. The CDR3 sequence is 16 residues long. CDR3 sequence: CASSSLGQGIYNEQFF. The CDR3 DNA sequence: TGTGCCAGCAGTTCGCTAGGACAGGGTATCTACAATGAGCAGTTCTTC.

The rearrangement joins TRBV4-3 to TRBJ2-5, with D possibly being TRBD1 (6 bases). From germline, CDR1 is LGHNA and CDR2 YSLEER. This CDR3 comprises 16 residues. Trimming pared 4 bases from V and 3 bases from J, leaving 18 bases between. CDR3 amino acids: CASSPDVYREKETQYF. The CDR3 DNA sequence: TGCGCCAGCAGCCCCGATGTATACAGGGAAAAAGAGACCCAGTACTTC.

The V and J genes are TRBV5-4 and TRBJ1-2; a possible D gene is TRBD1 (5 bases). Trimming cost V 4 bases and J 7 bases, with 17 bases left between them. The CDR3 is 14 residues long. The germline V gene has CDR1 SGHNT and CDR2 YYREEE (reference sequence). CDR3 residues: CASSPSMRDAGYTF. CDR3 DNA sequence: TGTGCCAGCAGCCCCTCAATGAGGGACGCTGGCTACACCTTC.

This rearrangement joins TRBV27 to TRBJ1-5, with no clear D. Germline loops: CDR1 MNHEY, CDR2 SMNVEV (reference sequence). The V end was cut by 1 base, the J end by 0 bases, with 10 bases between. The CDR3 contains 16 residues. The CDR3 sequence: CASSLLGQHSNQPQHF. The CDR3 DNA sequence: TGTGCCAGCAGTTTATTAGGGCAGCATAGCAATCAGCCCCAGCATTTT.

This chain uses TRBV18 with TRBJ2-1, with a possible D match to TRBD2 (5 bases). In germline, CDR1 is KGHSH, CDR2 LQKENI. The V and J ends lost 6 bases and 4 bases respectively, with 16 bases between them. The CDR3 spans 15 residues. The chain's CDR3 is CASSPKRLEYNEQFF. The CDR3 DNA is TGTGCCAGCTCGCCCAAGCGGCTAGAATACAATGAGCAGTTCTTC.

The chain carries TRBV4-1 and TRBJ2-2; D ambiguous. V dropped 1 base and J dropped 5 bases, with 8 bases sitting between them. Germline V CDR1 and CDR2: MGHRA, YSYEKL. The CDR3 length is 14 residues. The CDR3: CASSQVIGTGELFF. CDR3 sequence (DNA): TGCGCCAGCAGCCAAGTCATCGGGACCGGGGAGCTGTTTTTT.

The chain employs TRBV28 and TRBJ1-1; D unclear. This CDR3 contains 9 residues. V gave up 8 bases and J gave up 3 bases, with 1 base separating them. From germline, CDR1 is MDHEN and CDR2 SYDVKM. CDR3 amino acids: CASDTEAFF. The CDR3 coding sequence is TGTGCCAGCGACACTGAAGCTTTCTTT. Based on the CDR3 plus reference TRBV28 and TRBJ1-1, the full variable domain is DVKVTQSSRYLVKRTGEKVFLECVQDMDHENMFWYRQDPGLGLRLIYFSYDVKMKEKGDIPEGYSVSREKKERFSLILESASTNQTSMYLCASDTEAFFGQGTRLTVV.

The CDR3 nucleotides are TGTGCCAGCGAGGGGGACAGGCGCTCCTACGAGCAGTACTTC. It codes for CASEGDRRSYEQYF. The genes are TRBV7-9 and TRBJ2-7; 8 bases fit TRBD1. The trim removed 8 bases at V and 0 bases at J, leaving 6 bases unmatched. There are 14 residues in the CDR3. Germline-derived CDR1 and CDR2 are SEHNR and FQNEAQ (reference sequence).

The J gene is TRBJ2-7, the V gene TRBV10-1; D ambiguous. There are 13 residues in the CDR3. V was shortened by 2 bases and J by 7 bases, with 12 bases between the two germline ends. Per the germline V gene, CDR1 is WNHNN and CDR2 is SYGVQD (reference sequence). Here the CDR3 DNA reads TGCGCCAGCAGTGAGGGCACTGCTCTGGAGCAGTACTTC. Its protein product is CASSEGTALEQYF.

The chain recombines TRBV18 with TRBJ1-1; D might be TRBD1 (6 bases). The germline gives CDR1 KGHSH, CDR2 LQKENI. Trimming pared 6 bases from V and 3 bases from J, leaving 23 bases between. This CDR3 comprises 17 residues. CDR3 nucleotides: TGTGCCAGCTCCCATAAGGCGGTAAGGGGGTTGGACACTGAAGCTTTCTTT. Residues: CASSHKAVRGLDTEAFF.

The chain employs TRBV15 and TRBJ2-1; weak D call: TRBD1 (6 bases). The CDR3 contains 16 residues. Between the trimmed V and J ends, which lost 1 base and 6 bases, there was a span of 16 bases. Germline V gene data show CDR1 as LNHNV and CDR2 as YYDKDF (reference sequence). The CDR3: CATSRGDVGAGNEQFF. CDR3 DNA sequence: TGTGCCACCAGCAGAGGAGATGTGGGGGCTGGCAATGAGCAGTTCTTC.

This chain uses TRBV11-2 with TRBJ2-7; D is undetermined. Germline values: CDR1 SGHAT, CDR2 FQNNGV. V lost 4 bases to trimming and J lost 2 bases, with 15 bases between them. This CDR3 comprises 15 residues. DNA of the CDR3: TGTGCCAGCAGCTCATATTCCGGGTCCGCCTACGAGCAGTACTTC. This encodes CASSSYSGSAYEQYF.

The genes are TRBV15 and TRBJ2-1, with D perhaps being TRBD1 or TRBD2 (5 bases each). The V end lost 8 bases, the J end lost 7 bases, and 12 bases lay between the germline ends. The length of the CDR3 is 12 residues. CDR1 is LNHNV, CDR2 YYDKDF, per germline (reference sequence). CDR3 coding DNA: TGTGCCACCTCCCAGGGAGTGAATGAGCAGTTCTTC. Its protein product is CATSQGVNEQFF.

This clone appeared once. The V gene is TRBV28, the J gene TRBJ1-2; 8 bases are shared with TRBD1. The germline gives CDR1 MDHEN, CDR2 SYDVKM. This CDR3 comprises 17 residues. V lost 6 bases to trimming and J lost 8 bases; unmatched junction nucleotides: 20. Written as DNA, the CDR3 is TGTGCCAGCAGGTACTCCGGGGCAGGACAGGGTTCGTCCGGCTACACCTTC. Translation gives CASRYSGAGQGSSGYTF.

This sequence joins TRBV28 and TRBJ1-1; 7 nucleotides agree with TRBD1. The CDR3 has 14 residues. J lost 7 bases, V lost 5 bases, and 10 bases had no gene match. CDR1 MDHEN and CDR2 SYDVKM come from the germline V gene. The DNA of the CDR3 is TGTGCCAGCAGTCTTTCCCTTCAGGGGGATGAAGCTTTCTTT. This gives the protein CASSLSLQGDEAFF.

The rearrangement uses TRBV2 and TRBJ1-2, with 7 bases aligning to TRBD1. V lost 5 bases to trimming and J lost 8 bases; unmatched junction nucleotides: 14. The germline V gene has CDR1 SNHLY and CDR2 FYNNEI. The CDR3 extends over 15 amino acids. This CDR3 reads CASSPHTTGPGGYTF. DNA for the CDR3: TGTGCCAGCAGTCCCCACACGACAGGGCCAGGAGGCTACACCTTC.

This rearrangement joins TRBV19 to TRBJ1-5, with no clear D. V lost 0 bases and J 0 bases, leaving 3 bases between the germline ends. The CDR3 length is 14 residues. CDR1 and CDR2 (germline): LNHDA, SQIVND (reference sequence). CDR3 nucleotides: TGTGCCAGTAGTATAGATGGTAGCAATCAGCCCCAGCATTTT. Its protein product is CASSIDGSNQPQHF.

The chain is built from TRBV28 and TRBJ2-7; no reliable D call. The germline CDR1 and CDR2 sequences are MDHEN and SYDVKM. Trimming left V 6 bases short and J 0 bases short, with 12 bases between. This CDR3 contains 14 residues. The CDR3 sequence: CASRDRFSSYEQYF. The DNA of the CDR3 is TGTGCCAGCAGGGATAGGTTTAGCTCCTACGAGCAGTACTTC.

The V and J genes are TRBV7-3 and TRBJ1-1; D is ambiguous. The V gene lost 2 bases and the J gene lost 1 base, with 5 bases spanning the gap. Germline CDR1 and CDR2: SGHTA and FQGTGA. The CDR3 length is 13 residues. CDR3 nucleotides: TGTGCCAGCAGCTTACTTACGAACACTGAAGCTTTCTTT. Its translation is CASSLLTNTEAFF.

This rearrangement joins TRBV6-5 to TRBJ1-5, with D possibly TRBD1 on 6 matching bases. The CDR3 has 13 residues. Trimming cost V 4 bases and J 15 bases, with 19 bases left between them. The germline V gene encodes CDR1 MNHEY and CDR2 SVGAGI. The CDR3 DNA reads TGTGCCAGCAGTTGGTCTTCAGGGGCGCCAAGGCATTTT. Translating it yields CASSWSSGAPRHF.

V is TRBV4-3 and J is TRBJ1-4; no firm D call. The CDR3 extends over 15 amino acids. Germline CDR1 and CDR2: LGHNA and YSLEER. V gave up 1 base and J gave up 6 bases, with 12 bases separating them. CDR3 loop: CASSQGVSDYEKLFF. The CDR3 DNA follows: TGCGCCAGCAGCCAAGGCGTGTCAGACTATGAAAAACTGTTTTTT.

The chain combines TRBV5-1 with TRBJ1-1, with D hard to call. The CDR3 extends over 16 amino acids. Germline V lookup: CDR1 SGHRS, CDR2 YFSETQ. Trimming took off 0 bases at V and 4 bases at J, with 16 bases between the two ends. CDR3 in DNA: TGCGCCAGCAGCTTGGTGTACGCAGGTCGGGGCACTGAAGCTTTCTTT. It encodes CASSLVYAGRGTEAFF.